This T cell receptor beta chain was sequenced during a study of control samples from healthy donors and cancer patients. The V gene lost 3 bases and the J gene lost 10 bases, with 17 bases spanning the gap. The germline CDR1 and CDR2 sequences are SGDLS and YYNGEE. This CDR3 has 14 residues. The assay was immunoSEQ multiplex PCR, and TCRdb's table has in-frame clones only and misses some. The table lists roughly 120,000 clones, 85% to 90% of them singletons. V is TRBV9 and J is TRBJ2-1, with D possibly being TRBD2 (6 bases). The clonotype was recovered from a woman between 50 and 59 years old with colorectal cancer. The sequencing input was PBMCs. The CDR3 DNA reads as TGTGCCAGCAGCGCCCAATCGCGGGGTGGGGAGCAGTTCTTC. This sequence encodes CASSAQSRGGEQFF.